Listed below are T cell receptor beta chains from one sample, sequenced in a study of blood T cells in healthy people across ages. Using its own MiXCR run on the 5' RACE reads, TCRdb lists one record per CDR3 protein. The table includes roughly 560,000 distinct CDR3 sequences, 24% detected once. These data were also reused for a study on T cells of mothers and their children.

The sequenced sample was blood. Receptors originate from a boy younger than 18 in good health. The conserved cysteine and the conserved F or W are not part of the CDR3 here. Fields, in order: V gene, D gene, CDR3 length, CDR3 protein. The D gene is left open where the match is weak.

v_gene: TRBV29-1
d_gene: -
len: 11
CDR3aa: RAGEPTNYGYT

v_gene: TRBV5-6
d_gene: -
len: 13
CDR3aa: ASSLYRAWNQPQH

v_gene: TRBV19
d_gene: TRBD1
len: 13
CDR3aa: ASSITTGGGYEQY

v_gene: TRBV7-2
d_gene: TRBD2
len: 10
CDR3aa: ASSLTAGEQY

v_gene: TRBV6-1
d_gene: TRBD1
len: 15
CDR3aa: ASRERDRGSENTEAF

v_gene: TRBV5-1
d_gene: -
len: 11
CDR3aa: ASSSAGNYGYT

v_gene: TRBV24-1
d_gene: TRBD2
len: 12
CDR3aa: ATETGLGANEQF

v_gene: TRBV3-1
d_gene: -
len: 13
CDR3aa: ASSPYREGGYGYT

v_gene: TRBV28
d_gene: -
len: 13
CDR3aa: ASSSKLGTHYGYT

v_gene: TRBV28
d_gene: TRBD1
len: 14
CDR3aa: ASRDRGLTGTNVLT

v_gene: TRBV28
d_gene: TRBD2
len: 13
CDR3aa: ASRTSGGRGETQY

v_gene: TRBV29-1
d_gene: TRBD2
len: 9
CDR3aa: SVKAGYEQF

v_gene: TRBV20-1
d_gene: -
len: 12
CDR3aa: SARSSSRSDEQY

v_gene: TRBV11-1
d_gene: TRBD2
len: 11
CDR3aa: ASSFAGGKVWF

v_gene: TRBV12-3/TRBV12-4
d_gene: TRBD1
len: 11
CDR3aa: ASSFNRGDIQY

v_gene: TRBV12-3/TRBV12-4
d_gene: -
len: 12
CDR3aa: ASSLQRSNEKLF

v_gene: TRBV7-2
d_gene: -
len: 12
CDR3aa: ASSRDVNTGELF

v_gene: TRBV5-1
d_gene: TRBD1
len: 14
CDR3aa: ASSLEMTGGNSPLH

v_gene: TRBV11-3
d_gene: -
len: 13
CDR3aa: ASSLVTGNTDTQY

v_gene: TRBV4-3
d_gene: TRBD2
len: 15
CDR3aa: ASSQTTGTSGSWGQY

v_gene: TRBV28
d_gene: -
len: 13
CDR3aa: ASSWPGQITGELF

v_gene: TRBV28
d_gene: -
len: 12
CDR3aa: ASSSGHFKEKLF

v_gene: TRBV4-3
d_gene: -
len: 14
CDR3aa: ASSPHGAGSNEKLF

v_gene: TRBV6-6
d_gene: -
len: 13
CDR3aa: ASSYVQGSSYEQY

v_gene: TRBV6-5
d_gene: -
len: 12
CDR3aa: ASSSTGGDYEQY

v_gene: TRBV20-1
d_gene: TRBD2
len: 13
CDR3aa: SASVLAGGPHEQY

v_gene: TRBV5-1
d_gene: -
len: 13
CDR3aa: ASSSTGSLNTEAF

v_gene: TRBV28
d_gene: -
len: 9
CDR3aa: ATDGSYGYT

v_gene: TRBV7-2
d_gene: TRBD2
len: 14
CDR3aa: ASSQLGNLAGDEQF

v_gene: TRBV20-1
d_gene: -
len: 10
CDR3aa: SARRGREKLF

v_gene: TRBV7-2
d_gene: -
len: 12
CDR3aa: ASSSTGGADTQY

v_gene: TRBV20-1
d_gene: -
len: 14
CDR3aa: SAGDVGGYRNQPQH

v_gene: TRBV7-2
d_gene: -
len: 13
CDR3aa: ASSPGGRGPNEQF

v_gene: TRBV5-6
d_gene: -
len: 13
CDR3aa: ASSLLVGSSSPLH

v_gene: TRBV29-1
d_gene: TRBD1
len: 10
CDR3aa: SVTGVNTEAF

v_gene: TRBV3-1
d_gene: TRBD1
len: 18
CDR3aa: ASSQDESGGKGQGPLEQY

v_gene: TRBV12-3/TRBV12-4
d_gene: -
len: 10
CDR3aa: ASSFMGETQY

v_gene: TRBV7-9
d_gene: -
len: 11
CDR3aa: ASSFNPSYEQY

v_gene: TRBV7-6
d_gene: TRBD1
len: 15
CDR3aa: ASSLNRGRDPYNEQF